Listed below are T cell receptor beta chains from one sample, sequenced in a study of cytomegalovirus exposure and HLA in healthy donors. The protocol was immunoSEQ multiplex PCR, while the TCRdb copy is restricted to in-frame clones and leaves out a portion. Counted here are 110,000 to 150,000 clones, 76% occurring once; the ten biggest clones make up 1.5% to 2%. The sample taken for sequencing was PBMCs. Receptor source: a woman between 35 and 50 years old in good health and CMV-seronegative. Each CDR3 is given with its conserved first and last residue. Fields, in order: D gene, clone size, V gene, J gene, CDR3 protein. A D gene is named only where the DNA matches it firmly. Some rows have no size entry. The others give once, few or many, or a class for an expanded clone.

.	.	TRBV28	TRBJ2-3	CASSMGGGTDTQYF
TRBD1	.	TRBV7-8	TRBJ2-7	CASSSRTGTISYEQYF
TRBD1	.	TRBV18	TRBJ2-5	CASSPPETGGMETQYF
.	.	TRBV27	TRBJ1-2	CASHAAGNNGYTF
.	.	TRBV11-2	TRBJ1-6	CASSPGLSYNSPLHF
.	.	TRBV4-1	TRBJ2-7	CASSLNVGGSYEQYF
.	.	TRBV6-5	TRBJ1-3	CASISTGGNTIYF
.	.	TRBV14	TRBJ1-1	CASSQPQGGAEAFF
TRBD1	once	TRBV19	TRBJ1-2	CASSAQGYGYTF
TRBD2	.	TRBV30	TRBJ2-2	CAWGSGVWAGELFF
TRBD2	.	TRBV7-2	TRBJ2-5	CASSAGLAGVETQYF
TRBD1	once	TRBV13	TRBJ1-1	CASSSNTGQGPLYAFF
TRBD1	.	TRBV7-9	TRBJ2-1	CASSPGQGTYNEQFF
TRBD2	.	TRBV5-1	TRBJ2-7	CATRTSGSSYEQYF
.	.	TRBV5-1	TRBJ2-6	CASSLDRPSGANVLTF
.	.	TRBV19	TRBJ1-5	CASSIETGPQHF
TRBD2	.	TRBV30	TRBJ2-3	CAWSAGLAGVGGDTQYF
TRBD2	.	TRBV25-1	TRBJ2-5	CASSEIGGGASETQYF
.	.	TRBV5-5	TRBJ1-1	CASSPRPTGRGTEAFF
.	.	TRBV4-1	TRBJ1-1	CASSQSPLRYTEAFF
TRBD2	once	TRBV7-6	TRBJ2-1	CASSPASGRAGEQFF
TRBD1	.	TRBV6-1	TRBJ1-1	CATTRGGQGTTEAFF
TRBD1	few	TRBV5-4	TRBJ1-2	CASSPRTGDYGYTF
.	few	TRBV13	TRBJ2-7	CASSQMGPGGYEQYF
.	.	TRBV6-1	TRBJ2-7	CASSPDYSYEQYF
TRBD1	.	TRBV7-8	TRBJ2-7	CATLNRGALTYEQYF
TRBD1	.	TRBV7-8	TRBJ1-5	CASSLVWAPGQGAGSNQPQHF
.	.	TRBV6-5	TRBJ1-4	CASSYSFGSILFF
TRBD2	.	TRBV30	TRBJ2-1	CARLAGDYNEQFF
.	.	TRBV12-5	TRBJ2-7	CASGFRANYEQYF
.	few	TRBV5-1	TRBJ1-1	CASRWGRNTEAFF
TRBD1	.	TRBV18	TRBJ2-7	CASSPPDRGDYEQYF
TRBD1	.	TRBV6-6	TRBJ1-4	CASSYVGQGNEKLFF
TRBD2	.	TRBV19	TRBJ2-1	CASAYGPSGSLREYNEQFF
TRBD1	once	TRBV6-1	TRBJ2-5	CASRGTGLETQYF
.	few	TRBV5-4	TRBJ1-1	CASSQTRGLEAFF
TRBD1	once	TRBV5-1	TRBJ1-2	CASRSGTGVYGYTF
TRBD1	few	TRBV28	TRBJ1-1	CASSRPSTGPVAFF
TRBD2	.	TRBV27	TRBJ2-1	CASSVIAGQYNEQFF
TRBD1	.	TRBV27	TRBJ2-7	CASKPGQGHEQYF
TRBD1	.	TRBV5-6	TRBJ1-2	CASSLIPGQGNYGYTF